The 22 T cell receptor beta chains below all came from one sample that was sequenced in a study of T-cell reconstitution after alpha-beta-depleted transplantation in children. The library targeted TCRbeta and was prepared with unique molecular identifiers. TCRdb redid the calling of the PCR reads with MiXCR, one entry per CDR3 protein. The table lists hundreds of thousands of distinct CDR3 sequences, roughly 8.2% of them singletons, with almost 6.5% in the top ten. Sequencing used PBMCs, mostly from graft donor cells, obtained 180 days after TCRalphabeta/CD19-depleted stem cell transplant. Receptor source: a male patient younger than 18 who had a stem cell transplant for acute lymphoblastic leukemia, so the T cells may come from the graft donor.

This clonotype was recorded at least ten times. The genes are TRBV24-1 and TRBJ2-3; 7 bases are a match to TRBD2. The germline gives CDR1 KGHDR, CDR2 SFDVKD. The CDR3 is made up of 14 amino acids. V dropped 7 bases and J dropped 1; count of bases not matched to a gene: 4. This chain's CDR3 is CATRSRGGTDTQYF. The CDR3 DNA reads TGTGCCACCAGAAGTCGGGGGGGCACAGATACGCAGTATTTT.

This clonotype was recorded at least ten times. CDR3 bases: TGTGCCAGCAGTCCTTTGAGGGAGGGGAGCAATGAGCAGTTCTTC. Its protein is CASSPLREGSNEQFF. The chain carries TRBV12-3 or TRBV12-4 and TRBJ2-1; 7 nucleotides align to TRBD2. The V gene end was trimmed by 5 bases and the J gene end by 6 bases; junction bases not matched to a gene: 10. The CDR3 covers 15 residues.

This clonotype was seen many times. This rearrangement joins TRBV12-3 or TRBV12-4 to TRBJ2-7; D call uncertain. The CDR3 loop spans 14 amino acids. V was trimmed by 1 base and J by 2 bases, leaving 9 bases between them. Written as DNA, the CDR3 is TGTGCCAGCAGTTTAGGATCGGCCACCTACGAGCAGTACTTC. Its protein is CASSLGSATYEQYF.

This clonotype was seen repeatedly, ten times or more. The gene calls are TRBV4-2 and TRBJ2-1; tentative D call: TRBD2 (6 bases). Germline V lookup: CDR1 LGHNA, CDR2 YNFKEQ. The CDR3 runs 16 residues. With 0 bases removed from V and 3 bases from J, the gap between germline ends came to 12 bases. The CDR3 nucleotides read TGTGCCAGCAGCCAAGAGGCGCGGGGCCTCTACAATGAGCAGTTCTTC. This gives the protein CASSQEARGLYNEQFF.

This clonotype was seen ten or more times. The chain recombines TRBV28 with TRBJ2-7; TRBD1 aligns across 7 bases. CDR1 MDHEN and CDR2 SYDVKM come from the germline V gene. V dropped 7 bases and J dropped 2; count of bases not matched to a gene: 14. The CDR3 contains 16 residues. Written as DNA, the CDR3 is TGTGCCAGCAAATCCCCCGGGGACAGCCACCCCTACGAGCAGTACTTC. This translates into CASKSPGDSHPYEQYF.

There are many counts of this clonotype. The genes are TRBV27 and TRBJ2-7; TRBD1 matches at 9 bases. The V segment lost 3 bases and the J segment 2 bases; nucleotides outside the gene matches: 5. CDR1 MNHEY and CDR2 SMNVEV come from the germline V gene (reference sequence). The CDR3 is made up of 15 amino acids. CDR3 DNA sequence: TGTGCCAGCAGTTTCGGGACAGGGAGGACCTACGAGCAGTACTTC. Translation gives CASSFGTGRTYEQYF.

This clonotype appeared many times. This chain links TRBV27 with TRBJ2-7; 7 bases are a match to TRBD1. This CDR3 comprises 11 residues. Looked up from germline, CDR1 is MNHEY and CDR2 is SMNVEV (reference sequence). J gave up 9 bases and V 8 bases, and 7 bases lay outside the gene matches. CDR3 in DNA: TGTGCCAGCTGTTCTGCAGGGGGGCAGTACTTC. This gives the protein CASCSAGGQYF.

This clonotype was recorded at least ten times. This chain links TRBV2 with TRBJ2-1; 11 bases agree with TRBD2. The CDR3 loop spans 12 amino acids. Germline values: CDR1 SNHLY, CDR2 FYNNEI. The ends lost 6 bases at V and 12 bases at J; junction bases unmatched: 4. The CDR3 spells CASRRLAGPQFF. In DNA form, the CDR3 reads TGTGCCAGCAGAAGACTAGCGGGACCGCAGTTCTTC.

This clonotype occurred a few times. The rearrangement joins TRBV27 to TRBJ1-5; D remains unclear. CDR1 and CDR2 (germline): MNHEY, SMNVEV (reference sequence). Trimming cost V 5 bases and J 4 bases, with 21 bases left between them. The CDR3 contains 17 residues. CDR3 in DNA: TGTGCCAGCAGTCCCGATCCCACCCGACGGGAAAATCAGCCCCAGCATTTT. Amino acids: CASSPDPTRRENQPQHF.

There are many counts of this clonotype. The V gene is TRBV12-3 or TRBV12-4, the J gene TRBJ2-7; 7 nucleotides match TRBD1. J gave up 5 bases and V 0 bases, and 4 bases lay outside the gene matches. The CDR3 length is 14 residues. The CDR3, as DNA: TGTGCCAGCAGTTTAGCCCCGACAGGGCACGAGCAGTACTTC. Encoded protein: CASSLAPTGHEQYF.

This clonotype was detected many times. This chain links TRBV7-9 with TRBJ1-4; possibly TRBD1 for D (5 bases). CDR1 and CDR2 from the germline V gene are SEHNR and FQNEAQ (reference sequence). V was trimmed by 6 bases and J by 6 bases, leaving 17 bases between them. The CDR3 runs to 15 residues. The CDR3 here is CASRTGGLLDEKLFF. The CDR3 DNA follows: TGTGCCAGCAGAACAGGCGGGCTCTTAGATGAAAAACTGTTTTTT.

This clonotype was observed many times. V is TRBV11-1 and J is TRBJ2-1; the match to TRBD2 covers 8 bases. The J segment lost 3 bases and the V segment lost 3 bases, leaving 7 bases of the junction unmatched. In germline, CDR1 is SGHAT, CDR2 FQDESV (reference sequence). The CDR3 extends over 16 amino acids. CDR3 sequence (DNA): TGTGCCAGCAGCTTGTTTGGTAGCGGGGTCTACAATGAGCAGTTCTTC. It codes for CASSLFGSGVYNEQFF.

In this sample, this clonotype turned up many times. V usage is TRBV6-2 or TRBV6-3 and J usage is TRBJ2-1; 13 positions agree with TRBD2. Germline values: CDR1 MNHEY, CDR2 SVGEGT. The CDR3 length is 18 residues. V was clipped by 4 bases and J by 0 bases; unmatched bases: 6. The CDR3: CASSLGLAGLSSYNEQFF. The CDR3 nucleotides read TGTGCCAGCAGTTTGGGACTAGCGGGGCTCAGCTCCTACAATGAGCAGTTCTTC.

On this clonotype itself: A read error may explain this, as a much larger clone is one base away. The rearrangement links TRBV5-1 to TRBJ2-3; 7 bases fit TRBD2. CDR3 length: 17 amino acids. Germline lookup yields CDR1 SGHRS and CDR2 YFSETQ. CDR3 amino acids: CANSLTAGTINTDTQYF. CDR3 nucleotides: TGCGCCAACAGCCTGACGGCCGGGACTATAAACACAGATACGCAGTATTTT.

This clonotype has more than one count but fewer than ten. The chain recombines TRBV14 with TRBJ2-5; D tentatively fits TRBD1 or TRBD2 (5 bases each). Trimming took off 2 bases at V and 1 base at J, with 17 bases between the two ends. The length of the CDR3 is 17 residues. CDR1 and CDR2 (germline): SGHDN, FVKESK. As DNA, the CDR3 is TGTGCCAGCAGCCAACATACCGGGACCCCGATCCAAGAGACCCAGTACTTC. This gives the protein CASSQHTGTPIQETQYF.

In this sample, this clonotype turned up many times. The chain carries TRBV7-2 and TRBJ2-5; 8 bases fit TRBD2. V trimming: 3 bases; J trimming: 3 bases; junction bases outside the gene matches: 12. This CDR3 spans 17 amino acids. Germline V gives CDR1 SGHTA, CDR2 FQGNSA. CDR3 in amino acids: CASSFFYRRRGEETQYF. CDR3 DNA: TGTGCCAGCAGCTTCTTCTACCGCCGGCGGGGGGAAGAGACCCAGTACTTC.

This clonotype was seen just once. Its ends do not fully match the called genes, so a read error is possible. This chain connects TRBV9 to TRBJ2-1, with D maybe TRBD1 (5 bases). Germline values: CDR1 SGDLS, CDR2 YYNGEE. The CDR3 covers 15 residues. The CDR3, as DNA: TGTGCCAGCAGCTTTCAGGGAAGGGCCTACAGTGAGCAGTTCTTC. Translating it yields CASSFQGRAYSEQFF.

This clonotype was seen at least ten times. The chain recombines TRBV4-2 with TRBJ2-3; D is undetermined. V lost 0 bases and J 0 bases, leaving 7 bases between the germline ends. This CDR3 comprises 15 residues. From germline, CDR1 is LGHNA and CDR2 YNFKEQ. The CDR3: CASSQEQPSTDTQYF. The CDR3, as DNA: TGTGCCAGCAGCCAAGAACAGCCCAGCACAGATACGCAGTATTTT.

The sample holds many counts of this clonotype. The genes are TRBV18 and TRBJ2-5, with 9 nucleotides matching TRBD2. CDR3 length: 15 residues. V trimming: 4 bases; J trimming: 4 bases; junction bases outside the gene matches: 7. Per germline, CDR1 KGHSH and CDR2 LQKENI. CDR3 amino acids: CASSRQTSGGETQYF. CDR3 nucleotide sequence: TGTGCCAGCTCACGACAGACTAGCGGCGGAGAGACCCAGTACTTC.

This clonotype was found many times. This chain connects TRBV28 to TRBJ1-2; D unclear. With 3 bases removed from V and 5 bases from J, the gap between germline ends came to 10 bases. CDR3 length equals 13 residues. CDR1 is MDHEN and CDR2 is SYDVKM in the germline V gene. The CDR3 is CASSFIWEYGYTF. DNA of the CDR3: TGTGCCAGCAGTTTCATTTGGGAATATGGCTACACCTTC.

This clonotype has at least ten counts. The chain joins TRBV5-8 to TRBJ2-3, with TRBD2 matching 10 bases. The CDR3 covers 16 residues. Germline V CDR1 and CDR2: SGHTS, YDEGEE. V shed 0 bases, J shed 2 bases, and the junction held 3 bases outside the gene matches. CDR3 amino acids: CASSLETSGFTDTQYF. The DNA for the CDR3 is TGTGCCAGCAGCTTGGAGACTAGCGGGTTCACAGATACGCAGTATTTT. Filled out from reference TRBV5-8 and TRBJ2-3, the complete variable domain reads EAGVTQSPTHLIKTRGQQATLRCSPISGHTSVYWYQQALGLGLQFLLWYDEGEERNRGNFPPRFSGRQFPNYSSELNVNALELEDSALYLCASSLETSGFTDTQYFGPGTRLTVL.

This clonotype was counted between two and nine times. The chain links TRBV7-6 to TRBJ1-3; 7 nucleotides agree with TRBD1. Germline-derived CDR1 and CDR2 are SGHVS and FNYEAQ. J was trimmed by 0 bases and V by 4 bases; bases with no gene match: 6. This CDR3 region has 16 residues. The CDR3 here is CASSSRGGVSGNTIYF. DNA of the CDR3: TGTGCCAGCAGCTCCAGGGGGGGGGTCTCTGGAAACACCATATATTTT.